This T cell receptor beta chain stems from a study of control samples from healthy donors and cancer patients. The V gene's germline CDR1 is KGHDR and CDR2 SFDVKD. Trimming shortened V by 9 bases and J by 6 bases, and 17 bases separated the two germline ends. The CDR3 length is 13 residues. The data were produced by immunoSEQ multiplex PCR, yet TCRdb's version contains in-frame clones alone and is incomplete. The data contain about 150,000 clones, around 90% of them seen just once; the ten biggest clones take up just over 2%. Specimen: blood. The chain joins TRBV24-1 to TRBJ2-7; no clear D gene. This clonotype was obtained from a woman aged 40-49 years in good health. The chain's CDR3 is CATPTHLGSEQYF. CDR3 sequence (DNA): TGTGCCACCCCTACCCACCTTGGGTCCGAGCAGTACTTC.